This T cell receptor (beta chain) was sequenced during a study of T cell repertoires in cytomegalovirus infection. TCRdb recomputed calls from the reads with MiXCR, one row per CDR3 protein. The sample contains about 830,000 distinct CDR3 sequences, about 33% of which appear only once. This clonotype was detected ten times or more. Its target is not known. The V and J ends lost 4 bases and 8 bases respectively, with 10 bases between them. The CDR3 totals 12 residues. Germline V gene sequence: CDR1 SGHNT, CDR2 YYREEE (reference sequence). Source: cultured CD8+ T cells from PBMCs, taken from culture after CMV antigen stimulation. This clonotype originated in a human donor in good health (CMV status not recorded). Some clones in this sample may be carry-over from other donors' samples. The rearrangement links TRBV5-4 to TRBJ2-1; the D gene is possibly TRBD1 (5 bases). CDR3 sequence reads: CASSRWGDEQFF. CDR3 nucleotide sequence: TGTGCCAGCAGCCGCTGGGGCGATGAGCAGTTCTTC. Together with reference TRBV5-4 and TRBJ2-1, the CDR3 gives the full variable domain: ETGVTQSPTHLIKTRGQQVTLRCSSQSGHNTVSWYQQALGQGPQFIFQYYREEENGRGNFPPRFSGLQFPNYSSELNVNALELDDSALYLCASSRWGDEQFFGPGTRLTVL.